The clone carrying this T cell receptor (beta chain) occurred a few times. The data stem from a study of blood T cell repertoires in COVID-19. On the study more broadly: Acute and convalescent COVID-19 samples came from the United States, Italy and Spain.

Libraries were prepared by immunoSEQ multiplex PCR; TCRdb keeps only in-frame clonotypes and omits some of them. This sample has 150,000 to 200,000 clones, with roughly four fifths found just once. Cohorts were based on clinical histories the participants reported. Germline CDR1 is KGHSH and CDR2 is LQKENI. Trimming removed 1 base from V and 2 bases from J, with 18 bases in between. This CDR3 contains 18 residues. The source material was PBMCs or T cells enriched from blood (not recorded which). The V gene is TRBV18, the J gene TRBJ1-3; unclear D gene. The clonotype comes from a man aged 35 to 55 who had recovered from COVID-19. The CDR3 region is CASSPQPPTGSAGNTIYF. The CDR3 coding sequence is TGTGCCAGCTCACCACAACCACCCACGGGGTCTGCTGGAAACACCATATATTTT.